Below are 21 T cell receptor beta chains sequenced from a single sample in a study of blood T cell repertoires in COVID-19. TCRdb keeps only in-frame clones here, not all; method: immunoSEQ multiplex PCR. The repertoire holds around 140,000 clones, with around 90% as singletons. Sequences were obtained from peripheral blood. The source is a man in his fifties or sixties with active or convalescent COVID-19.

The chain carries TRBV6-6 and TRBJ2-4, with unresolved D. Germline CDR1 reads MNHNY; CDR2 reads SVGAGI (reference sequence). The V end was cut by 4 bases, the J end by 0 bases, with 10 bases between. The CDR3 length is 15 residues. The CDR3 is CASSSQALAKNIQYF. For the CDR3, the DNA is TGTGCCAGCAGTTCCCAGGCTCTAGCCAAAAACATTCAGTACTTC.

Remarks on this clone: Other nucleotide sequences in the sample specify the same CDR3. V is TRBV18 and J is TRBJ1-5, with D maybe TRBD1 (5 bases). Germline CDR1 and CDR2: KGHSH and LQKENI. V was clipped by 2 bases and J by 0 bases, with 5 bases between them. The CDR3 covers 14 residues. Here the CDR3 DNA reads TGTGCCAGCTCACCAGACAGTAGCAATCAGCCCCAGCATTTT. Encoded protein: CASSPDSSNQPQHF.

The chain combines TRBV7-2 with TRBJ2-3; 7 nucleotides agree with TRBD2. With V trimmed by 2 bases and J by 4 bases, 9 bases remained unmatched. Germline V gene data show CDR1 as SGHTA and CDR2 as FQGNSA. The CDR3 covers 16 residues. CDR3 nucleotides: TGTGCCAGCAGCTTAAGGGTGGCGGGAGTTTCAGATACGCAGTATTTT. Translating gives CASSLRVAGVSDTQYF.

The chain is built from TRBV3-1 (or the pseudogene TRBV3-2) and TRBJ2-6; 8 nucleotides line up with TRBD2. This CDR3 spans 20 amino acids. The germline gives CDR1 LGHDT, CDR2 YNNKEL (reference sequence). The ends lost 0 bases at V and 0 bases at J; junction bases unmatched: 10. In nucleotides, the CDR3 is TGTGCCAGCAGCCAAGAATGGGGAAGCGGGAGCCTCTCTGGGGCCAACGTCCTGACTTTC. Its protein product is CASSQEWGSGSLSGANVLTF.

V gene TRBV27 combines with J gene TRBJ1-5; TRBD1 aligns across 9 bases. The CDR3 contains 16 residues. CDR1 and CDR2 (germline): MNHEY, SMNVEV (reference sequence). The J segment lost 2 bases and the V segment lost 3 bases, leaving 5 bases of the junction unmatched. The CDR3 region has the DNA TGTGCCAGCAGTTTCGGGACAGGGCGAGGCAATCAGCCCCAGCATTTT. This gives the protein CASSFGTGRGNQPQHF.

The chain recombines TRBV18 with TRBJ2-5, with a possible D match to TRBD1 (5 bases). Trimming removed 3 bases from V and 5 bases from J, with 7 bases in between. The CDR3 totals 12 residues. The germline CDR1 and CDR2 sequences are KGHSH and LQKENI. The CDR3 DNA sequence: TGTGCCAGCTCACCCGCAGGGGAGACCCAGTACTTC. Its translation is CASSPAGETQYF.

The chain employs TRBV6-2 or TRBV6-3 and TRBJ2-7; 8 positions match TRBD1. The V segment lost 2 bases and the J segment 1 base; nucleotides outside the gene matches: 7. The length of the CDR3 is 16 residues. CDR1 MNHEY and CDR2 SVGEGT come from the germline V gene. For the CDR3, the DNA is TGTGCCAGCAGTTACGTGGGGGACAGGAGATCCTACGAGCAGTACTTC. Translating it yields CASSYVGDRRSYEQYF.

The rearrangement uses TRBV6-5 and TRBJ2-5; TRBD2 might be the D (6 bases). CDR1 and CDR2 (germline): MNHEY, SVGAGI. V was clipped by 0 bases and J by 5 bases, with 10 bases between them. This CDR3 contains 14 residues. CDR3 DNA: TGTGCCAGCAGTTACTCAGGAGGGGTGGAGACCCAGTACTTC. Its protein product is CASSYSGGVETQYF.

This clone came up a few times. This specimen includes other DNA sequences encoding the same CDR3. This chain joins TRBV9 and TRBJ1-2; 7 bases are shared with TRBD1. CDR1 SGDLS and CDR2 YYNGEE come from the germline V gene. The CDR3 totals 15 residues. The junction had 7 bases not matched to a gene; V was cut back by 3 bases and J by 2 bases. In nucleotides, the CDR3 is TGTGCCAGCAGCGCCGGAACAGGGGTCAACTATGGCTACACCTTC. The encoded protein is CASSAGTGVNYGYTF.

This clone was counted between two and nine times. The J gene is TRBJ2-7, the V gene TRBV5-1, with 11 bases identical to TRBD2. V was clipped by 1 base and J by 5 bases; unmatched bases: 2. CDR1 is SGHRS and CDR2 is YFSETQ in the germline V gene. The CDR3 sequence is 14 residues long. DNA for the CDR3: TGCGCCAGCAGCTTGCAACTAGCGGGAGACGAGCAGTACTTC. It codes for CASSLQLAGDEQYF.

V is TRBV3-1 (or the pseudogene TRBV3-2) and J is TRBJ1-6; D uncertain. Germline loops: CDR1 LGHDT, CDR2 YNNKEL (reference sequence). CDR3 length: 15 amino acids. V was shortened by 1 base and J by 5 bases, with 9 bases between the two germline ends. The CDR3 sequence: CASSQGGRNNSPLHF. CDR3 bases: TGTGCCAGCAGCCAAGGTGGCAGAAATAATTCACCCCTCCACTTT.

CDR3 DNA: TGTGCCAGCAGTTTGCGGACAGACGAGCAGTACTTC. Translation gives CASSLRTDEQYF. V is TRBV28 and J is TRBJ2-7; D may be TRBD1 (6 bases). V lost 3 bases, J lost 5 bases, and 8 bases lay in between. The germline V gene has CDR1 MDHEN and CDR2 SYDVKM. The CDR3 runs to 12 residues.

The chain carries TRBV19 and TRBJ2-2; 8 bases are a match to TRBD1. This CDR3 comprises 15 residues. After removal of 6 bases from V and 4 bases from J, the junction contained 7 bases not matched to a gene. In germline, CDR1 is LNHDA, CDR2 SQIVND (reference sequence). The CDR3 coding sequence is TGTGCCAGTAGCTTACAGGGGGTGGGCACCGGGGAGCTGTTTTTT. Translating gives CASSLQGVGTGELFF.

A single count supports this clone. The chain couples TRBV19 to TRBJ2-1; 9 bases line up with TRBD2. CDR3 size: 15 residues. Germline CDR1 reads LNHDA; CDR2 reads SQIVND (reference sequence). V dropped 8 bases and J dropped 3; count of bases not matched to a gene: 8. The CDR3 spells CASVAGGNFYNEQFF. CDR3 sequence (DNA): TGTGCCAGTGTGGCGGGAGGGAATTTCTACAATGAGCAGTTCTTC.

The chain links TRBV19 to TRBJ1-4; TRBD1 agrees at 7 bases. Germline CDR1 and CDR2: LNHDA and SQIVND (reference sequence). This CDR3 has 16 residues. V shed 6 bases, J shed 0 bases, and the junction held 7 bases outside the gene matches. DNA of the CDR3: TGTGCCAGTAGCACAACAGGGACAGCAACTAATGAAAAACTGTTTTTT. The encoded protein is CASSTTGTATNEKLFF.

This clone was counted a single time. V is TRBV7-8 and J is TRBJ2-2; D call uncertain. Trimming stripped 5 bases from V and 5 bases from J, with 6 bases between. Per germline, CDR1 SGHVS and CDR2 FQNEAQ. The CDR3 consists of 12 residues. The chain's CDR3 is CASSHTTGELFF. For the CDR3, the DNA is TGTGCCAGCAGCCACACAACCGGGGAGCTGTTTTTT. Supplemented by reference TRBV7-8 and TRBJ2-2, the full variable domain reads GAGVSQSPRYKVAKRGQDVALRCDPISGHVSLFWYQQALGQGPEFLTYFQNEAQLDKSGLPSDRFFAERPEGSVSTLKIQRTQQEDSAVYLCASSHTTGELFFGEGSRLTVL.

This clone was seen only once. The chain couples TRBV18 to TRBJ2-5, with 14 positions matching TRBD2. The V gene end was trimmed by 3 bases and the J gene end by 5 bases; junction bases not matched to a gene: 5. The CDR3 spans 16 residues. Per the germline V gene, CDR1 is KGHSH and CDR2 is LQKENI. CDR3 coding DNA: TGTGCCAGCTCACCCCCGGGACTAGCGGGAGTTGAGACCCAGTACTTC. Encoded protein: CASSPPGLAGVETQYF.

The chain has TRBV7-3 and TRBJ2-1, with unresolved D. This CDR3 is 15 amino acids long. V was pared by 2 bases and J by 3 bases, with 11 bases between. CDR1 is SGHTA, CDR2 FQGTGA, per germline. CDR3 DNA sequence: TGTGCCAGCAGCTTATTCGCGGTCGGCTACAATGAGCAGTTCTTC. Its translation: CASSLFAVGYNEQFF.

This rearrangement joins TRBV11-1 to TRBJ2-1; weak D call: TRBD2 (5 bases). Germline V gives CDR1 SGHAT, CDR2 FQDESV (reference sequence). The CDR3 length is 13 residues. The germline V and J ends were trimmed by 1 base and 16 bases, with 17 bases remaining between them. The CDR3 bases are TGTGCCAGCAGCTTAGACCCATCCGCGGAGGATTTCTTC. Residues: CASSLDPSAEDFF.

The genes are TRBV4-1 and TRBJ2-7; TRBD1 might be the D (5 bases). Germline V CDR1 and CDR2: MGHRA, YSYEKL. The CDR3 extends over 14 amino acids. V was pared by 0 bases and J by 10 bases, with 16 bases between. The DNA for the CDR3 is TGCGCCAGCAGCCAAGATCGGGCCAGGGTGGGACAGTACTTC. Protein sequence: CASSQDRARVGQYF.

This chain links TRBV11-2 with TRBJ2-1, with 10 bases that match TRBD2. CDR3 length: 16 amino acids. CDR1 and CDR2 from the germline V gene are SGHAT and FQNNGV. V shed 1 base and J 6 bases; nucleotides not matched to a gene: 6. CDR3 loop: CASSLVAASGSNEQFF. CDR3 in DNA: TGTGCCAGCAGCTTAGTAGCAGCTAGCGGGAGCAATGAGCAGTTCTTC.